This TCR beta chain was captured by sequencing in a study of T cell responses to AZD1222 COVID-19 vaccine. Note on this clone: Antigen unknown.

V lost 7 bases and J lost 3; bases outside the gene matches: 2. CDR1 and CDR2 (germline): SNHLY, FYNNEI. The CDR3 loop spans 12 amino acids. TCRdb's copy holds only in-frame clones and misses some; the assay was immunoSEQ multiplex PCR. The sample yields 180,000 or so clones, roughly nine tenths seen once. Study observations and caveats: The study found vaccine-associated CD4 TCRs spanning spike, dominant at 160-218 and 743-854.

The clonotype was recovered from an adult in good health. The chain has TRBV2 and TRBJ1-1; 7 bases align to TRBD1. The sequences come from peripheral blood, collected on day 0 of AZD1222 vaccination. Here the CDR3 reads CASNDRDTEAFF. Here the CDR3 DNA reads TGTGCCAGCAATGACAGGGACACTGAAGCTTTCTTT.